These 30 T cell receptor beta chains came from one sample sequenced in a study of blood T cell repertoires in COVID-19 (TCRdb year 2020). To prepare the library, the immunoSEQ multiplex PCR assay was applied. The source is immuneACCESS, and TCRdb retained only in-frame sequences with V and J called. Part of the clones is not carried over; for the studies checked, unresolved V genes explain less than half of this, and the remainder is unexplained. Recorded for this sample are some 87,000 clones; roughly 80% of them occurred a single time. Of the sample, nearly 25% falls within the top ten clones. What was sequenced was peripheral blood. All receptors derive from a human donor in a cohort sampled during active COVID-19.

The gene calls are TRBV29-1 and TRBJ1-1, with TRBD1 identical over 7 bases. V gave up 6 bases and J gave up 4 bases; unmatched junction bases: 8. Germline V lookup: CDR1 SQVTM, CDR2 ANQGSEA. This CDR3 contains 13 residues. The CDR3: CSVDRETFTEAFF. CDR3 bases: TGCAGCGTCGACAGGGAAACTTTCACTGAAGCTTTCTTT.

The V gene is TRBV2, the J gene TRBJ1-3; 7 bases map to TRBD1. The V gene's germline CDR1 is SNHLY and CDR2 FYNNEI. The J segment lost 2 bases and the V segment lost 5 bases, leaving 6 bases of the junction unmatched. This CDR3 spans 15 amino acids. The CDR3 DNA reads TGTGCCAGCAGTACAGGGGAAACCCCTGGAAACACCATATATTTT. Translating gives CASSTGETPGNTIYF.

The J gene is TRBJ2-2, the V gene TRBV6-4, with 7 bases that match TRBD1. Germline-derived CDR1 and CDR2 are MRHNA and SNTAGT. The CDR3 spans 14 residues. V shed 6 bases and J 4 bases; nucleotides not matched to a gene: 5. CDR3 in amino acids: CASSATGSTGELFF. The CDR3 nucleotides are TGTGCCAGCAGCGCGACAGGGAGCACCGGGGAGCTGTTTTTT.

This chain uses TRBV28 with TRBJ1-2; D might be TRBD1 (6 bases). CDR3 length: 14 amino acids. CDR1 MDHEN and CDR2 SYDVKM come from the germline V gene. Trimming cost V 5 bases and J 4 bases, with 14 bases left between them. The CDR3 DNA reads TGTGCCAGCAGTCCAACAGGGCAAAGCTATGGCTACACCTTC. It yields the protein CASSPTGQSYGYTF.

V gene TRBV18 combines with J gene TRBJ2-4; 7 nucleotides agree with TRBD1. V lost 0 bases to trimming and J lost 0 bases; unmatched junction nucleotides: 5. The germline V gene has CDR1 KGHSH and CDR2 LQKENI. The CDR3 is made up of 17 amino acids. The CDR3 DNA reads TGTGCCAGCTCACCACCGGGACAGAAACTAGCCAAAAACATTCAGTACTTC. Translated, it gives CASSPPGQKLAKNIQYF.

The V gene is TRBV3-1 (or the pseudogene TRBV3-2), the J gene TRBJ2-1, with D maybe TRBD2 (7 bases). This CDR3 contains 15 residues. Per the germline V gene, CDR1 is LGHDT and CDR2 is YNNKEL (reference sequence). Between the trimmed V and J ends, which lost 4 bases and 9 bases, there was a span of 19 bases. The DNA for the CDR3 is TGTGCCAGCAGCCGGGATACCGTCCGGGGGGCTGAGCAGTTCTTC. Translated: CASSRDTVRGAEQFF.

This rearrangement joins TRBV19 to TRBJ1-1; D is ambiguous. Germline CDR1 reads LNHDA; CDR2 reads SQIVND (reference sequence). The CDR3 runs to 13 residues. Trimming removed 3 bases at V and 3 bases at J, with 8 bases between. This CDR3 is CASSIIADTEAFF. The CDR3 bases are TGTGCCAGTAGTATCATAGCCGACACTGAAGCTTTCTTT.

This clone was seen a single time. The chain uses TRBV13 and TRBJ1-3; TRBD1 aligns across 9 bases. Germline V CDR1 and CDR2: PRHDT, FYEKMQ (reference sequence). Germline trimming cut 5 bases from V and 7 bases from J; bases unmatched to any gene: 12. This CDR3 is 16 amino acids long. CDR3 sequence reads: CASSHTKDRGSNTIYF. The CDR3 nucleotides are TGTGCCAGCAGCCACACCAAGGACAGGGGTTCGAACACCATATATTTT.

The V and J genes are TRBV27 and TRBJ1-6; 8 nucleotides align to TRBD1. CDR1 is MNHEY and CDR2 is SMNVEV in the germline V gene (reference sequence). Losses at the gene ends were 4 bases for V and 6 bases for J; bases not matched to a gene: 5. This CDR3 comprises 15 residues. CDR3 bases: TGTGCCAGCAGTTGGGGGACAGGATCTAATTCACCCCTCCACTTT. Translation gives CASSWGTGSNSPLHF.

The chain has TRBV7-8 and TRBJ2-1; 14 bases are shared with TRBD2. The CDR3 consists of 17 residues. The V and J ends lost 5 bases and 4 bases, in that order; junction bases with no gene match: 7. The germline V gene has CDR1 SGHVS and CDR2 FQNEAQ. DNA for the CDR3: TGTGCCAGCAGCCCGGTGGGGACTAGCGGGAGTTACAATGAGCAGTTCTTC. It specifies CASSPVGTSGSYNEQFF.

The gene calls are TRBV27 and TRBJ2-7; TRBD2 aligns across 8 bases. CDR3 size: 16 residues. Germline CDR1 is MNHEY and CDR2 is SMNVEV (reference sequence). J lost 2 bases, V lost 2 bases, and 8 bases had no gene match. The CDR3 DNA follows: TGTGCCAGCAGTTTACCGGGGGGGGCCGGAGCCTACGAGCAGTACTTC. Translated, it gives CASSLPGGAGAYEQYF.

This sequence joins TRBV7-8 and TRBJ1-3, with a tentative D call TRBD1 (5 bases). This CDR3 has 19 amino acids. CDR1 is SGHVS, CDR2 FQNEAQ, per germline. Trimming removed 2 bases at V and 0 bases at J, with 20 bases between. The CDR3 nucleotides are TGTGCCAGCAGCTTACTTCAGGACACAAGTTATAGCTCTGGAAACACCATATATTTT. Encoded protein: CASSLLQDTSYSSGNTIYF.

This clone was detected once. The genes are TRBV3-1 (or the pseudogene TRBV3-2) and TRBJ1-2, with 8 nucleotides matching TRBD1. The CDR3 covers 15 residues. The J segment lost 6 bases and the V segment lost 3 bases, leaving 9 bases of the junction unmatched. CDR1 LGHDT and CDR2 YNNKEL come from the germline V gene (reference sequence). The CDR3 loop reads CASSHSDRVRDGYTF. The CDR3 DNA sequence: TGTGCCAGCAGCCACTCGGACAGGGTTCGTGATGGCTACACCTTC.

The chain is built from TRBV4-1 and TRBJ2-5, with TRBD2 identical over 10 bases. The germline gives CDR1 MGHRA, CDR2 YSYEKL. The V gene end was trimmed by 0 bases and the J gene end by 5 bases; junction bases not matched to a gene: 9. CDR3 length: 17 residues. The CDR3 loop is CASSQEAAGGSGETQYF. The CDR3 nucleotides are TGCGCCAGCAGCCAAGAAGCAGCGGGAGGGTCAGGGGAGACCCAGTACTTC.

The chain couples TRBV6-2 or TRBV6-3 to TRBJ2-5, with D maybe TRBD1 (5 bases). V lost 5 bases, J lost 5 bases, and 15 bases lay in between. CDR1 and CDR2 from the germline V gene are MNHEY and SVGEGT. The CDR3 consists of 14 residues. In nucleotides, the CDR3 is TGTGCCAGCAGTCACCCTCTAGGGGTCGAGACCCAGTACTTC. Amino acids: CASSHPLGVETQYF.

The chain combines TRBV19 with TRBJ1-2; possibly TRBD1 for D (5 bases). The CDR3 has 15 residues. The V gene lost 3 bases and the J gene lost 4 bases, with 15 bases spanning the gap. Germline loops: CDR1 LNHDA, CDR2 SQIVND (reference sequence). The CDR3 coding sequence is TGTGCCAGTAGTATTAAGGGGCAAGCTTCCTATGGCTACACCTTC. Its translation: CASSIKGQASYGYTF.

V is TRBV6-5 and J is TRBJ1-1; D remains ambiguous. The CDR3 has 13 residues. Germline V gene data show CDR1 as MNHEY and CDR2 as SVGAGI. V lost 6 bases and J lost 7, with 15 bases in between. The CDR3: CASSSRSFGEAFF. CDR3 sequence (DNA): TGTGCCAGCAGCTCTCGGAGTTTCGGTGAAGCTTTCTTT.

CDR3 loop: CASRGRNGTSGGDVYNEQFF. The DNA for the CDR3 is TGTGCAAGTCGCGGACGAAACGGGACTAGCGGGGGGGACGTCTACAATGAGCAGTTCTTC. This chain uses TRBV12-2 with TRBJ2-1; no DNA check was done on the table's D call, TRBD2. TRBV12-2 is recorded as a pseudogene. The CDR3 is 20 residues long.

This chain uses TRBV27 with TRBJ2-2, with 8 bases identical to TRBD1. Looked up from germline, CDR1 is MNHEY and CDR2 is SMNVEV (reference sequence). There are 15 residues in the CDR3. J gave up 4 bases and V 7 bases, and 8 bases lay outside the gene matches. CDR3 nucleotides: TGTGCCAGCACCCACCAGGGGGCGACCACCGGGGAGCTGTTTTTT. Translated, it gives CASTHQGATTGELFF.

The chain links TRBV10-3 to TRBJ2-1; 10 nucleotides agree with TRBD2. Germline V CDR1 and CDR2: ENHRY, SYGVKD. After removal of 4 bases from V and 1 base from J, the junction contained 19 bases not matched to a gene. This CDR3 spans 21 amino acids. For the CDR3, the DNA is TGTGCCATCAGTGCCTCTCCCGGGACTAGCGACCTCCGAGGGTCCTACAATGAGCAGTTCTTC. It codes for CAISASPGTSDLRGSYNEQFF.

The genes are TRBV19 and TRBJ1-5; maybe TRBD1 (6 bases). This CDR3 has 16 amino acids. From germline, CDR1 is LNHDA and CDR2 SQIVND (reference sequence). V shed 7 bases and J shed 2 bases, with 18 bases lying between them. In DNA, the CDR3 is TGTGCCAGTACCATATCAGGGGTTAAAGGCAATCAGCCCCAGCATTTT. Its protein product is CASTISGVKGNQPQHF.

This clone came up once. V is TRBV6-5 and J is TRBJ2-1, with 11 bases that match TRBD2. The CDR3 consists of 14 residues. Germline loops: CDR1 MNHEY, CDR2 SVGAGI. With 6 bases clipped from V and 7 bases from J, the junction kept 5 bases outside the gene matches. Here the CDR3 DNA reads TGTGCCAGCAGCCTAGCGGGGGGATGGAATGAGCAGTTCTTC. The encoded protein is CASSLAGGWNEQFF.

V and J are TRBV9 and TRBJ1-6; TRBD1 is a possible D gene (5 bases). This CDR3 has 15 residues. CDR1 is SGDLS and CDR2 is YYNGEE in the germline V gene. Between the trimmed V and J ends, which lost 0 bases and 7 bases, there was a span of 11 bases. DNA for the CDR3: TGTGCCAGCAGCGTAGGAAGTTCAGGGAATTCACCCCTCCACTTT. Protein sequence: CASSVGSSGNSPLHF.

Here the CDR3 reads CASSPIQPRASYEQYF. For the CDR3, the DNA is TGTGCCAGCAGCCCAATTCAACCCCGAGCCTCCTACGAGCAGTACTTC. The chain combines TRBV7-9 with TRBJ2-7, with D unclear. Trimming left V 5 bases short and J 0 bases short, with 17 bases between. Germline V CDR1 and CDR2: SEHNR, FQNEAQ (reference sequence). This CDR3 has 16 amino acids.

The genes are TRBV5-1 and TRBJ2-3, with D possibly TRBD2 on 6 matching bases. Germline CDR1 SGHRS, CDR2 YFSETQ. Trimming took 3 bases from V and 0 from J, leaving 11 bases between them. The length of the CDR3 is 15 residues. CDR3 sequence (DNA): TGCGCCAGCAGCTCGGGACTTACTAGCACAGATACGCAGTATTTT. This sequence encodes CASSSGLTSTDTQYF.

The V gene is TRBV12-3 or TRBV12-4, the J gene TRBJ2-3; a possible D gene is TRBD2 (5 bases). CDR3 length: 13 residues. V lost 6 bases and J lost 6, with 13 bases in between. The CDR3 DNA is TGTGCCAGCAGCCTACAGAGGAGGGATACGCAGTATTTT. Amino acid sequence: CASSLQRRDTQYF.

This CDR3 reads CASSMAGREAGELFF. The DNA for the CDR3 is TGTGCCAGTAGTATGGCAGGTAGGGAGGCCGGGGAGCTGTTTTTT. This chain connects TRBV19 to TRBJ2-2; D may be TRBD2 (6 bases). The V end was cut by 3 bases, the J end by 6 bases, with 14 bases between. This CDR3 region has 15 residues. The germline CDR1 and CDR2 sequences are LNHDA and SQIVND (reference sequence).

The V call is TRBV27, the J call TRBJ1-2; D perhaps matches TRBD1 (6 bases). Per the germline V gene, CDR1 is MNHEY and CDR2 is SMNVEV (reference sequence). There are 16 residues in the CDR3. Trimming pared 6 bases from V and 4 bases from J, leaving 21 bases between. CDR3 sequence: CASSRGGSGGLYGYTF. The CDR3 DNA follows: TGTGCCAGCAGCAGAGGGGGATCGGGGGGGCTCTATGGCTACACCTTC.

This sequence joins TRBV19 and TRBJ1-5; a possible D gene is TRBD1 (6 bases). This CDR3 comprises 15 residues. V lost 3 bases, J lost 5 bases, and 14 bases lay in between. Germline-derived CDR1 and CDR2 are LNHDA and SQIVND (reference sequence). CDR3 sequence: CASSILGGRHQPQHF. The DNA for the CDR3 is TGTGCCAGTAGTATTCTCGGGGGGCGACATCAGCCCCAGCATTTT.

This chain links TRBV7-2 with TRBJ2-7; D might be TRBD2 (6 bases). Trimming left V 2 bases short and J 2 bases short, with 10 bases between. The CDR3 sequence is 14 residues long. CDR1 and CDR2 (germline): SGHTA, FQGNSA. The CDR3 region has the DNA TGTGCCAGCAGCTTATCGGAGGGTCCCTACGAGCAGTACTTC. It encodes CASSLSEGPYEQYF.